Following are 13 T cell receptor beta chains from one sample sequenced in a study of T cell responses to AZD1222 COVID-19 vaccine (TCRdb year 2021). The time point label here, explained by the study, means: about 28 days (+/-7) after the second vaccine dose. Libraries were built with the immunoSEQ multiplex PCR assay. TCRdb took this table from immuneACCESS and kept in-frame rearrangements with V and J called. Such tables lack part of the clones; where checked against another copy, unresolved V genes explain under half of the gap, and the rest is unexplained. The sample table lists about 130,000 clones, 80% to 95% of them with a count of one. 1% to 1.3% of the sample goes to the ten largest clones. The material sequenced was peripheral blood, taken 28 days after the second AZD1222 dose. The receptors shown here come from an adult who received the AZD1222 COVID-19 vaccine.

The rearrangement joins TRBV11-2 to TRBJ1-5; D unclear. Per the germline V gene, CDR1 is SGHAT and CDR2 is FQNNGV. V was cut by 5 bases and J by 0 bases, with 14 bases left in between. The CDR3 loop spans 16 amino acids. Here the CDR3 DNA reads TGTGCCAGCAGCCCATTCCCCAGAGGTAGCAATCAGCCCCAGCATTTT. The encoded protein is CASSPFPRGSNQPQHF. Together with reference TRBV11-2 and TRBJ1-5, the CDR3 gives the full variable domain: EAGVAQSPRYKIIEKRQSVAFWCNPISGHATLYWYQQILGQGPKLLIQFQNNGVVDDSQLPKDRFSAERLKGVDSTLKIQPAKLEDSAVYLCASSPFPRGSNQPQHFGDGTRLSIL.

The chain joins TRBV5-5 to TRBJ1-6, with D possibly TRBD1 on 5 matching bases. The CDR3 runs 13 residues. CDR1 and CDR2 from the germline V gene are SGHKS and YYEKEE (reference sequence). V lost 4 bases to trimming and J lost 6 bases, with 8 bases between them. The CDR3 DNA sequence: TGTGCCAGCAGCCCGGGACCTAATTCACCCCTCCACTTT. Translation gives CASSPGPNSPLHF.

The CDR3 DNA reads as TGTGCCAGCAGTAACGGTGGTGGTGGCTACGAGCAGTACTTC. Amino acid sequence: CASSNGGGGYEQYF. This chain joins TRBV6-2 or TRBV6-3 and TRBJ2-7, with D unresolved. The CDR3 sequence is 14 residues long. The V gene's germline CDR1 is MNHEY and CDR2 SVGEGT. V was shortened by 5 bases and J by 3 bases, with 14 bases between the two germline ends.

This chain uses TRBV7-9 with TRBJ2-1; tentatively, D is TRBD1 (6 bases). Germline V gives CDR1 SEHNR, CDR2 FQNEAQ (reference sequence). There are 13 residues in the CDR3. V lost 3 bases and J lost 9, with 12 bases in between. DNA of the CDR3: TGTGCCAGCAGCTTTTCAGGGGTGGTTGAGCAGTTCTTC. Translated: CASSFSGVVEQFF. The full variable domain, its missing parts supplied by reference TRBV7-9 and TRBJ2-1, is DTGVSQNPRHKITKRGQNVTFRCDPISEHNRLYWYRQTLGQGPEFLTYFQNEAQLEKSRLLSDRFSAERPKGSFSTLEIQRTEQGDSAMYLCASSFSGVVEQFFGPGTRLTVL.

The chain joins TRBV7-8 to TRBJ2-3, with no clear D. The CDR3 has 14 amino acids. The V gene lost 5 bases and the J gene lost 2 bases, with 11 bases spanning the gap. Germline CDR1 reads SGHVS; CDR2 reads FQNEAQ. CDR3 region: CASSPTAYTDTQYF. In DNA, the CDR3 is TGTGCCAGCAGCCCGACGGCTTACACAGATACGCAGTATTTT.

V usage is TRBV9 and J usage is TRBJ1-2; weak D call: TRBD1 (5 bases). Per germline, CDR1 SGDLS and CDR2 YYNGEE. The CDR3 extends over 15 amino acids. V gave up 3 bases and J gave up 7 bases, with 19 bases separating them. CDR3 loop: CASSAGDRPLFGYTF. The CDR3 nucleotides read TGTGCCAGCAGCGCTGGGGACCGGCCCTTATTTGGCTACACCTTC.

J is TRBJ2-2 and V is TRBV19; 12 bases are a match to TRBD2. V trimming: 4 bases; J trimming: 0 bases; junction bases outside the gene matches: 3. Germline V gene sequence: CDR1 LNHDA, CDR2 SQIVND (reference sequence). CDR3 size: 17 residues. Here the CDR3 reads CASSTGLAGTNTGELFF. The CDR3 region has the DNA TGTGCCAGTAGTACGGGACTAGCGGGTACGAACACCGGGGAGCTGTTTTTT.

The chain uses TRBV23-1 and TRBJ1-2, with TRBD1 matching 7 bases. TRBV23-1 is an ORF, with its function uncertain. The J segment lost 2 bases and the V segment lost 3 bases, leaving 6 bases of the junction unmatched. The CDR3 sequence is 15 residues long. The CDR3 loop reads CASSHSRGQNYGYTF. CDR3 DNA sequence: TGCGCCAGCAGTCATTCGAGGGGACAGAACTATGGCTACACCTTC.

This clone is a singleton in its sample. Additional DNA sequences in this sample encode the identical CDR3. This rearrangement joins TRBV27 to TRBJ1-2; 8 bases line up with TRBD1. V lost 2 bases and J lost 2; bases outside the gene matches: 1. The CDR3 has 14 amino acids. CDR1 MNHEY and CDR2 SMNVEV come from the germline V gene (reference sequence). The CDR3 sequence: CASSLQGANYGYTF. For the CDR3, the DNA is TGTGCCAGCAGTTTACAGGGGGCGAACTATGGCTACACCTTC.

The chain carries TRBV27 and TRBJ1-1; D is perhaps TRBD1 (5 bases). The CDR3 contains 14 residues. Germline lookup yields CDR1 MNHEY and CDR2 SMNVEV (reference sequence). The germline V and J ends were trimmed by 7 bases and 4 bases, with 16 bases remaining between them. The CDR3, as DNA: TGTGCCAGCATCCAAGCGGGGGGAATCACTGAAGCTTTCTTT. Its protein product is CASIQAGGITEAFF.

This clone occurred once. V gene TRBV4-2 combines with J gene TRBJ2-7, with 8 bases aligning to TRBD2. This CDR3 is built from 15 residues. CDR1 is LGHNA and CDR2 is YNFKEQ in the germline V gene. The junction had 5 bases not matched to a gene; V was cut back by 2 bases and J by 2 bases. The CDR3 DNA reads TGTGCCAGCAGCCAACCAAGCGGGAGCCCCTACGAGCAGTACTTC. Protein sequence: CASSQPSGSPYEQYF.

DNA of the CDR3: TGTGCCAGCAGCTTGGTTAGGGGACAGGGGCGTCCTGGGGCCAACGTCCTGACTTTC. This codes for CASSLVRGQGRPGANVLTF. The V gene is TRBV5-5, the J gene TRBJ2-6; 10 bases fit TRBD1. The trim removed 0 bases at V and 2 bases at J, leaving 8 bases unmatched. Germline V gene lookup returns CDR1 SGHKS and CDR2 YYEKEE (reference sequence). The CDR3 sequence is 19 residues long.

The chain is built from TRBV6-1 and TRBJ1-2, with a possible D match to TRBD1 (5 bases). V was trimmed by 2 bases and J by 8 bases, leaving 12 bases between them. The CDR3 is 13 residues long. Germline V lookup: CDR1 MNHNS, CDR2 SASEGT. The CDR3 DNA sequence: TGTGCCAGCAGTGAACTTCAAGGGGTAGGCTACACCTTC. Translating gives CASSELQGVGYTF.